Presented here are 30 T cell receptor beta chains from one specimen sequenced in a study of molecular identifiers for immune sequencing clone quantification. TCRdb recomputed calls from the PCR reads with MiXCR, one row per CDR3 protein. The table has 6,000 to 7,000 distinct CDR3 sequences, around 17% seen once. Sequenced sample: naive CD8+ T cells from blood, with Jurkat cell RNA spiked in. Subset noted: FACS-sorted CD8+CD4-CCR7+CD45RA+ naive T cells. These receptors were taken from a human donor in good health. Some libraries in this study had Jurkat cell RNA spiked in.

Judged by abundance, this clonotype is medium-sized. J is TRBJ2-3 and V is TRBV19; 9 bases match TRBD2. The germline gives CDR1 LNHDA, CDR2 SQIVND (reference sequence). J was trimmed by 2 bases and V by 7 bases; bases with no gene match: 4. CDR3 length equals 14 residues. CDR3 loop: CASKREAYTDTQYF. CDR3 coding DNA: TGTGCCAGTAAGCGGGAGGCTTACACAGATACGCAGTATTTT.

In its sample, this clonotype ranks as medium-sized (0.01 to 0.1%). The chain recombines TRBV6-1 with TRBJ1-4; D is unresolved. Germline lookup yields CDR1 MNHNS and CDR2 SASEGT. The CDR3 is made up of 14 amino acids. The V gene lost 3 bases and the J gene lost 4 bases, with 9 bases spanning the gap. CDR3 residues: CASSERQFNEKLFF. In nucleotides, the CDR3 is TGTGCCAGCAGTGAGAGGCAGTTTAATGAAAAACTGTTTTTT.

Judged by abundance, this clonotype is medium-sized. The V and J genes are TRBV11-2 and TRBJ2-5; weak D call: TRBD1 (5 bases). V dropped 8 bases and J dropped 4 bases, with 8 bases sitting between them. CDR1 is SGHAT and CDR2 is FQNNGV in the germline V gene. The CDR3 is 11 residues long. The CDR3 DNA is TGTGCCAGCGCAGGGCTAGAGACCCAGTACTTC. Translating gives CASAGLETQYF. Full variable domain (rest looked up from reference TRBV11-2 and TRBJ2-5): EAGVAQSPRYKIIEKRQSVAFWCNPISGHATLYWYQQILGQGPKLLIQFQNNGVVDDSQLPKDRFSAERLKGVDSTLKIQPAKLEDSAVYLCASAGLETQYFGPGTRLLVL.

Many counts were recorded for this clonotype. J is TRBJ1-2 and V is TRBV4-1; tentative D call: TRBD1 (6 bases). The V gene's germline CDR1 is MGHRA and CDR2 YSYEKL. The CDR3 sequence is 19 residues long. Trimming removed 0 bases at V and 5 bases at J, with 25 bases between. The CDR3 region is CASSQDLSPRRTAYYGYTF. The CDR3 DNA is TGCGCCAGCAGCCAAGATCTCTCCCCTCGACGGACAGCGTATTATGGCTACACCTTC.

By share, this clonotype ranks as medium-sized. V is TRBV20-1 and J is TRBJ2-3; D uncertain. Germline V gene data show CDR1 as DFQATT and CDR2 as SNEGSKA (reference sequence). Trimming cost V 0 bases and J 4 bases, with 14 bases left between them. This CDR3 is 15 amino acids long. DNA of the CDR3: TGCAGTGCTAGAGATCTTACCCTGGGCCCAGATACGCAGTATTTT. Translation: CSARDLTLGPDTQYF.

This clonotype is categorized as medium-sized. This sequence joins TRBV29-1 and TRBJ2-5; possible D gene TRBD2, 5 bases. Trimming pared 3 bases from V and 3 bases from J, leaving 17 bases between. From germline, CDR1 is SQVTM and CDR2 ANQGSEA. The CDR3 is 15 residues long. In DNA, the CDR3 is TGCAGCGTTGAGACTCCTTTAGAAGCGGAAGAGACCCAGTACTTC. Its translation: CSVETPLEAEETQYF. Using reference TRBV29-1 and TRBJ2-5 for the parts outside the CDR3, the full variable domain is SAVISQKPSRDICQRGTSLTIQCQVDSQVTMMFWYRQQPGQSLTLIATANQGSEATYESGFVIDKFPISRPNLTFSTLTVSNMSPEDSSIYLCSVETPLEAEETQYFGPGTRLLVL.

This clonotype is labeled medium-sized. The V call is TRBV2, the J call TRBJ2-4; D not resolved. Between the trimmed V and J ends, which lost 8 bases and 0 bases, there was a span of 17 bases. This CDR3 is built from 16 residues. Per the germline V gene, CDR1 is SNHLY and CDR2 is FYNNEI. The CDR3 loop is CASHRAANLAKNIQYF. The CDR3, as DNA: TGTGCCAGCCATAGGGCAGCAAACCTAGCCAAAAACATTCAGTACTTC.

This clonotype counts as medium-sized. The chain is built from TRBV13 and TRBJ2-3; 9 bases are shared with TRBD2. The length of the CDR3 is 18 residues. The junction had 12 bases not matched to a gene; V was cut back by 1 base and J by 4 bases. The germline gives CDR1 PRHDT, CDR2 FYEKMQ (reference sequence). Here the CDR3 reads CASSLAASGMTSPDTQYF. The CDR3 nucleotides read TGTGCCAGCAGCTTAGCGGCTAGCGGGATGACTAGCCCAGATACGCAGTATTTT.

By proportion, this clonotype is medium-sized (0.01 to 0.1%). V is TRBV5-1 and J is TRBJ1-1; D is perhaps TRBD1 (5 bases). The germline V gene has CDR1 SGHRS and CDR2 YFSETQ. Trimming pared 2 bases from V and 3 bases from J, leaving 17 bases between. There are 16 residues in the CDR3. CDR3 sequence (DNA): TGCGCCAGCAGCTTTTTTACCGGGGCAAGCTACACTGAAGCTTTCTTT. This gives the protein CASSFFTGASYTEAFF.

By its share, this clonotype is medium-sized (0.01 to 0.1%). This chain links TRBV7-9 with TRBJ1-1; D gene ambiguous. The germline gives CDR1 SEHNR, CDR2 FQNEAQ (reference sequence). The V and J ends lost 1 base and 10 bases respectively, with 10 bases between them. The length of the CDR3 is 12 residues. The CDR3 DNA sequence: TGTGCCAGCAGCTTAGAAGGGTTAAGAGCTTTCTTT. Its translation: CASSLEGLRAFF. The variable domain in full, completed from reference TRBV7-9 and TRBJ1-1, reads DTGVSQNPRHKITKRGQNVTFRCDPISEHNRLYWYRQTLGQGPEFLTYFQNEAQLEKSRLLSDRFSAERPKGSFSTLEIQRTEQGDSAMYLCASSLEGLRAFFGQGTRLTVV.

Notes on this clonotype: Germline and junction disagree at one end, which may indicate a read error. The CDR3 bases are TGTGCCAGCAGTTTAGGGTTAGCGGGAGCCTACAATGAGCAGCTCTTC. Translation gives CASSLGLAGAYNEQLF. The chain employs TRBV12-3 or TRBV12-4 and TRBJ2-1, with 9 bases aligning to TRBD2. The CDR3 extends over 16 amino acids.

In the case of this clonotype: One base away lies a much larger clone, so this may be a sequencing read error. The chain has TRBV9 and TRBJ1-1; D remains ambiguous. Looked up from germline, CDR1 is SGDLS and CDR2 is YYNGEE. The CDR3 has 13 amino acids. CDR3: CASGVRSNTEAFF. CDR3 DNA: TGTGCCAGCGGCGTAAGATCGAACACTGAAGCTTTCTTT.

This clonotype occurred once. The V call is TRBV12-3 or TRBV12-4, the J call TRBJ2-5; D is uncertain. V was cut by 5 bases and J by 0 bases, with 10 bases left in between. The CDR3 extends over 14 amino acids. The CDR3 DNA reads as TGTGCCAGCAGTCCGCCCCCGTACCAAGAGACCCAGTACTTC. Encoded protein: CASSPPPYQETQYF.

This clonotype is medium-sized. This chain uses TRBV12-3 or TRBV12-4 with TRBJ2-7; 10 bases are a match to TRBD2. V shed 6 bases, J shed 4 bases, and the junction held 9 bases outside the gene matches. The CDR3 covers 15 residues. This chain's CDR3 is CASSPSASGSYEQYF. CDR3 coding DNA: TGTGCCAGCAGCCCGTCGGCTAGCGGGAGTTACGAGCAGTACTTC.

The rearrangement uses TRBV6-2 or TRBV6-3 and TRBJ2-5; 9 bases are shared with TRBD1. CDR3 size: 16 residues. Trimming took 2 bases from V and 3 from J; bases not matched to a gene: 7. CDR1 is MNHEY and CDR2 is SVGEGT in the germline V gene. The CDR3 spells CASSYPWTGEEETQYF. In nucleotides, the CDR3 is TGTGCCAGCAGTTACCCTTGGACAGGGGAAGAAGAGACCCAGTACTTC.

With respect to this clonotype: A clone one base away is much larger, so this may be a read error. The V and J genes are TRBV12-3 or TRBV12-4 and TRBJ1-5; D not resolved. V lost 0 bases to trimming and J lost 3 bases, with 9 bases between them. The CDR3 consists of 15 residues. This chain's CDR3 is CASSLARIPNQPQHF. The CDR3 bases are TGTGCCAGCAGTTTAGCCAGAATACCCAATCAGCCCCAGCATTTT.

This clonotype has ten or more counts. The V gene is TRBV6-4, the J gene TRBJ1-1; D gene ambiguous. CDR3 length: 13 amino acids. CDR1 is MRHNA, CDR2 SNTAGT, per germline. The V gene lost 3 bases and the J gene lost 3 bases, with 8 bases spanning the gap. The CDR3 sequence is CASSETVYTEAFF. Here the CDR3 DNA reads TGTGCCAGCAGTGAAACGGTTTACACTGAAGCTTTCTTT.

In its sample, this clonotype ranks as medium-sized. V usage is TRBV6-6 and J usage is TRBJ2-3, with 7 bases matching TRBD2. J was trimmed by 4 bases and V by 0 bases; bases with no gene match: 7. Germline CDR1 is MNHNY and CDR2 is SVGAGI (reference sequence). The CDR3 consists of 16 residues. CDR3 DNA sequence: TGTGCCAGCAGTTACTCGCCCGCGGGAGCCCCAGATACGCAGTATTTT. Its translation: CASSYSPAGAPDTQYF.

By share of the sample, this clonotype is medium-sized. V gene TRBV9 combines with J gene TRBJ2-5; D could derive from TRBD1 or TRBD2 (5 bases each). The ends were cut back, 4 bases at V and 4 bases at J, with 20 bases in the middle. This CDR3 is built from 16 residues. The germline V gene has CDR1 SGDLS and CDR2 YYNGEE. Here the CDR3 DNA reads TGTGCCAGCAGCCCTTTACTCGGGGCGGCTGCAGAGACCCAGTACTTC. It codes for CASSPLLGAAAETQYF.

The chain joins TRBV28 to TRBJ1-5, with D uncertain. The ends were cut back, 5 bases at V and 6 bases at J, with 14 bases in the middle. CDR1 and CDR2 (germline): MDHEN, SYDVKM. The CDR3 is 14 amino acids. The chain's CDR3 is CASSTRGGGQPQHF. CDR3 coding DNA: TGTGCCAGCAGTACTCGGGGAGGAGGTCAGCCCCAGCATTTT.

In this sample, this clonotype is medium-sized. The V and J genes are TRBV10-3 and TRBJ2-3, with 7 bases matching TRBD2. Germline lookup yields CDR1 ENHRY and CDR2 SYGVKD. J gave up 4 bases and V 3 bases, and 7 bases lay outside the gene matches. CDR3 length equals 15 residues. The CDR3 is CAISDGGSPADTQYF. The CDR3 nucleotides are TGTGCCATCAGTGACGGCGGGAGCCCCGCAGATACGCAGTATTTT.

By sample fraction, this clonotype is medium-sized. The chain employs TRBV20-1 and TRBJ2-3; 7 nucleotides agree with TRBD2. Germline lookup yields CDR1 DFQATT and CDR2 SNEGSKA (reference sequence). This CDR3 is 17 amino acids long. Trimming at V came to 0 bases and at J to 4 bases, leaving 13 bases not matched to a gene. CDR3 protein: CSARDYRAGSSPDTQYF. In DNA form, the CDR3 reads TGCAGTGCTAGAGATTATAGAGCGGGATCAAGTCCAGATACGCAGTATTTT.

By sample share, this clonotype is medium-sized. The chain couples TRBV6-2 or TRBV6-3 to TRBJ2-1; 8 nucleotides align to TRBD1. The germline V gene has CDR1 MNHEY and CDR2 SVGEGT. V shed 2 bases and J 3 bases; nucleotides not matched to a gene: 9. This CDR3 has 17 amino acids. CDR3 amino acids: CASSYPQGAAHYNEQFF. CDR3 nucleotide sequence: TGTGCCAGCAGTTACCCCCAGGGGGCCGCCCACTACAATGAGCAGTTCTTC.

Regarding this clonotype: A single base separates this from a much larger clone, so it may be a read error. V and J are TRBV19 and TRBJ2-4; unclear D gene. V was clipped by 1 base and J by 4 bases, with 11 bases between them. This CDR3 comprises 15 residues. CDR1 and CDR2 (germline): LNHDA, SQIVND (reference sequence). The CDR3 sequence is CASSIGLGRKNIQYF. The CDR3 bases are TGTGCCAGTAGTATAGGTTTGGGCAGAAAAAACATTCAGTACTTC.

This clonotype is medium-sized. The J gene is TRBJ1-4, the V gene TRBV4-1; D not certain. This CDR3 has 11 amino acids. The germline CDR1 and CDR2 sequences are MGHRA and YSYEKL. V was pared by 7 bases and J by 4 bases, with 4 bases between. DNA for the CDR3: TGCGCCAGCACTAATAATGAAAAACTGTTTTTT. Encoded protein: CASTNNEKLFF.

This clonotype counts as medium-sized. CDR3 in amino acids: CASSYSRAGNQPQHF. The DNA of the CDR3 is TGTGCCAGCAGTTACTCCAGGGCGGGCAATCAGCCCCAGCATTTT. V gene TRBV6-5 combines with J gene TRBJ1-5, with a weak D call TRBD1 (5 bases). V shed 0 bases and J shed 2 bases, with 8 bases lying between them. This CDR3 has 15 amino acids. Germline lookup yields CDR1 MNHEY and CDR2 SVGAGI.

By share of the sample, this clonotype is medium-sized. The rearrangement uses TRBV28 and TRBJ2-1; no reliable D call. Trimming pared 4 bases from V and 8 bases from J, leaving 9 bases between. Germline V gene data show CDR1 as MDHEN and CDR2 as SYDVKM. This CDR3 is built from 12 residues. CDR3 bases: TGTGCCAGCAGTTCCCCGCCGGATGAGCAGTTCTTC. Its translation: CASSSPPDEQFF.

This clonotype is classed as medium-sized. The rearrangement links TRBV11-2 to TRBJ2-2; D is possibly TRBD1 (6 bases). The V end lost 1 base, the J end lost 6 bases, and 6 bases lay between the germline ends. The CDR3 runs 13 residues. Germline lookup yields CDR1 SGHAT and CDR2 FQNNGV. CDR3 nucleotide sequence: TGTGCCAGCAGCTTAGCAGGGGCCGGGGAGCTGTTTTTT. As protein: CASSLAGAGELFF.

This clonotype is labeled as medium-sized (0.01 to 0.1%). The chain recombines TRBV27 with TRBJ1-5; D is unresolved. Trimming pared 3 bases from V and 8 bases from J, leaving 14 bases between. The length of the CDR3 is 14 residues. Germline V CDR1 and CDR2: MNHEY, SMNVEV (reference sequence). CDR3 amino acids: CASSLNKGAKPQHF. In DNA, the CDR3 is TGTGCCAGCAGTTTGAACAAAGGAGCAAAGCCCCAGCATTTT.

This clonotype appeared a single time. This is likely a read error, given that the CDR3 carries no conserved phenylalanine or tryptophan at its end. The gene calls are TRBV29-1 and TRBJ2-3; TRBD1 agrees at 7 bases. Germline CDR1 and CDR2: SQVTM and ANQGSEA. J lost 4 bases, V lost 5 bases, and 9 bases had no gene match. The CDR3 spans 14 residues. CDR3 amino acids: CSVLAGDSADTQYS. The CDR3 nucleotides are TGCAGCGTTTTGGCAGGGGACAGCGCAGATACGCAGTATTCT.